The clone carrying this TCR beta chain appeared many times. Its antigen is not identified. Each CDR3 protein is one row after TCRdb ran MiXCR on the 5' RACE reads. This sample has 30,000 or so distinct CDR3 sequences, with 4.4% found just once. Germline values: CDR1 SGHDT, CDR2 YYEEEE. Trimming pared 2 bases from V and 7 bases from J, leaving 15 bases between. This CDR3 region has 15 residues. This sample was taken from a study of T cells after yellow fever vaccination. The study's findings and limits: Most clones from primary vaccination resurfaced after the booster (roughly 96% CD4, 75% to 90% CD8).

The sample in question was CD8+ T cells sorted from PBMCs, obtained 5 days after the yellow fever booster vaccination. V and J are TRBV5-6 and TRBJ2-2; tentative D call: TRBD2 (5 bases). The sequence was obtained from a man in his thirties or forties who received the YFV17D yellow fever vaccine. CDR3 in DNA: TGTGCCAGCAGCTTTACACGGACTGGTTACGGGGAGCTGTTTTTT. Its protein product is CASSFTRTGYGELFF. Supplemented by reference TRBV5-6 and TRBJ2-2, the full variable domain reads DAGVTQSPTHLIKTRGQQVTLRCSPKSGHDTVSWYQQALGQGPQFIFQYYEEEERQRGNFPDRFSGHQFPNYSSELNVNALLLGDSALYLCASSFTRTGYGELFFGEGSRLTVL.